The following is a T cell receptor beta chain sequence with its context. Its antigen specificity is not known. No per-base quality is available; no much larger clone lies one base away. From the cysteine through the phenylalanine, the CDR3 covers 14 amino acids. The entry retains the CDR3 DNA only, 42 bases that are in frame from base 1. At the junction V is shortened by 4 bases and J by 8 bases; bases outside the gene matches: 6. For CDR1 and CDR2, the germline V gene lists ENHRY and SYGVKD. The record originates from a study of T cell responses to AZD1222 COVID-19 vaccine (dated by TCRdb to 2020 to 2022). Background for the entire study: Because spike-specific TCR depth and breadth did not differ between the two schedules, AZD1222 recipients who got a second dose at roughly 4 weeks were pooled with those who got a second dose at roughly 12 weeks. A total of 230 or so trial participants underwent TCR sequencing, of whom 207 received two doses of AZD1222 and around 25 received two doses of the MenACWY control vaccine. Enrollment into the trials was organized by age into subgroups of 18-55, 56-69 and 70-plus years, and those subgroups contained roughly 150, 30 and 60 TCR-sequenced participants, respectively.

Paper-wide results and their limitations: Conclusions about previously exposed vaccinees are limited, since just six AZD1222 recipients were seropositive for SARS-CoV-2 at baseline. Because no samples from the day 14 peak response were available, repertoires could be characterized only after the peak T cell response. Epitopes outside the regions mutated in the B.1.351 and B.1.1.7 variants were reportedly recognized by nearly half of the unique spike-specific TCRs. Most participants were white British and females outnumbered males, and the authors suggested that clonal diversity may have been underestimated. After two AZD1222 doses, both the breadth and the depth of spike-specific TCRs were significantly higher than at day 0 and than in MenACWY recipients. The vaccine-associated CD4 TCRs covered the entire spike protein, and the dominant responses fell in regions 160-218 and 743-854. In the small 56-69-year group, the increase in depth fell short of significance, most likely because of low power.

The CDR3 regions of human TCRbeta chains were subjected to immunosequencing. On the study's bioinformatics: Repertoire TCRs were matched against a reference library of SARS-CoV-2-specific TCRs generated with the MIRA antigen-specificity platform. Breadth meant the fraction of unique TCRs that were SARS-CoV-2-associated, whereas depth meant the fraction of total T cells that were SARS-CoV-2-associated. Using the MIRA data, each spike-specific TCR was mapped to the spike region that the TCR reacts to and placed in a CD4 or CD8 class. Log10-transformed breadth and depth values were compared by one-way ANOVA with Sidak's multiple comparisons tests. In TCRdb, the immuneACCESS table is reduced to in-frame sequences with V and J assigned. These tables do not hold every clone; where another copy was compared, an unresolved V gene accounts for under half, and the others remain unexplained. That table gives V, J and clone size, and the DNA gave D and trimming. The sample table contains roughly 91,000 clones; only one count was recorded for about 92% of them. Around 2.2% of the sample lies in the top ten.

The time point label of this sample denotes: baseline before first vaccination. Vaccinee samples were obtained from the UK trials COV001 and COV002, which included a single-blind randomized controlled phase 2/3 trial of AZD1222 (ChAdOx1 nCoV-19) in healthy adults. For TCRbeta chain sequencing, PBMC samples were collected from trial participants at day 0 and at day 28 after the second dose. This clonotype originated in an adult in good health. The chain is made from TRBV10-3 and TRBJ1-1, and 11 junction bases match TRBD1. This specimen consisted of peripheral blood, obtained on day 0 of AZD1222 vaccination. The DNA sequence follows: TGTGCCATCAGTGGGACAGGGGGCAGGTCGGAAGCTTTCTTT. It translates as CAISGTGGRSEAFF.